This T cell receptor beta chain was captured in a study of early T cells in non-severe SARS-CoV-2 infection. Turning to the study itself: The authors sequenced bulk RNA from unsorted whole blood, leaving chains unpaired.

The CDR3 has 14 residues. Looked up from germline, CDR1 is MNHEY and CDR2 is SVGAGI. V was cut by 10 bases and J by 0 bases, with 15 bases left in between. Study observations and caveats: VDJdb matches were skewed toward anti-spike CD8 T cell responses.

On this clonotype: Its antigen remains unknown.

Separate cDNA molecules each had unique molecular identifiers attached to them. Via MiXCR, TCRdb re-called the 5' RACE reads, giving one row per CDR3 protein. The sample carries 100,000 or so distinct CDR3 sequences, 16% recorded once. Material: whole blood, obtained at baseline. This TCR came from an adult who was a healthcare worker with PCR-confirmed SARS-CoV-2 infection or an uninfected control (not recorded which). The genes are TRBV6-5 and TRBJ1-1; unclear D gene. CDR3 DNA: TGTGCCAACGGAACACCACTCATGAACACTGAAGCTTTCTTT. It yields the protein CANGTPLMNTEAFF.